A selection of T cell receptor beta chains follows, all from one sample in a study of OX40 agonist ivuxolimab in advanced cancers. Libraries were prepared by immunoSEQ multiplex PCR; TCRdb keeps only in-frame clonotypes and omits some of them. The sample includes approximately 54,000 clones, around 93% seen only once; the top ten take 7.5% to 9.5%. This specimen was CD4+ or CD8+ T cells sorted from blood, taken in a trial of the OX40 agonist ivuxolimab. These receptors were collected from an adult with an advanced solid tumor such as melanoma, head and neck, liver or kidney cancer. Each CDR3 is given with its conserved first and last residue. D genes are given only for firm matches.

J gene	D gene	V gene	CDR3 protein	CDR3 DNA
TRBJ2-3	.	TRBV18	CASSPYRVGGDTQYF	TGTGCCAGCTCACCATACAGGGTCGGTGGAGATACGCAGTATTTT
TRBJ2-7	TRBD1	TRBV7-9	CASSPTTGVGAYEQYF	TGTGCCAGCAGCCCCACAACAGGGGTGGGTGCCTACGAGCAGTACTTC
TRBJ2-7	TRBD2	TRBV29-1	CSVGTSGAYEQYF	TGCAGCGTCGGGACTAGCGGCGCCTACGAGCAGTACTTC
TRBJ2-7	.	TRBV9	CASSPAGLEGEQYF	TGTGCCAGCAGTCCTGCGGGGCTGGAGGGCGAGCAGTACTTC
TRBJ2-5	TRBD2	TRBV7-9	CASSLPTSGRAGETQYF	TGTGCCAGCAGCTTACCCACTAGCGGGAGGGCGGGAGAGACCCAGTACTTC
TRBJ2-5	TRBD1	TRBV19	CASSWDSDSQETQYF	TGTGCCAGTAGCTGGGACAGTGACAGCCAAGAGACCCAGTACTTC
TRBJ1-3	.	TRBV7-8	CASSLYTGFFLDSGNTIYF	TGTGCCAGCAGCTTATATACAGGATTCTTCCTCGACTCTGGAAACACCATATATTTT
TRBJ2-1	TRBD2	TRBV6-5	CASSYSGLVFDEQFF	TGTGCCAGCAGTTACTCGGGACTAGTGTTTGATGAGCAGTTCTTC
TRBJ2-2	TRBD2	TRBV4-1	CASSQDSLASTGELFF	TGCGCCAGCAGCCAAGATTCACTAGCGAGTACCGGGGAGCTGTTTTTT
TRBJ2-1	TRBD1	TRBV27	CASSLSGQGADNGQFF	TGTGCCAGCAGTTTATCCGGACAGGGGGCGGACAATGGGCAGTTCTTC
TRBJ2-1	TRBD2	TRBV30	CAWSVTSHEQFF	TGTGCCTGGAGTGTGACTAGCCATGAGCAGTTCTTC
TRBJ2-5	TRBD2	TRBV19	CASSIGVGGSSETQYF	TGTGCCAGTAGTATAGGGGTGGGCGGGAGTTCGGAGACCCAGTACTTC
TRBJ2-5	TRBD2	TRBV6-5	CASGGSGAPQETQYF	TGTGCCAGCGGGGGGAGCGGGGCCCCCCAAGAGACCCAGTACTTC
TRBJ2-3	.	TRBV11-2	CASSLQADTQYF	TGTGCCAGCAGCTTACAGGCAGATACGCAGTATTTT
TRBJ1-4	.	TRBV9	CASSATGLAATNEKLFF	TGTGCCAGCAGCGCCACAGGGCTGGCAGCAACTAATGAAAAACTGTTTTTT
TRBJ2-7	TRBD2	TRBV28	CASSPGLAGNYEQYF	TGTGCCAGCAGTCCCGGACTAGCGGGAAACTACGAGCAGTACTTC
TRBJ2-3	.	TRBV6-5	CASTFLGTQYF	TGTGCCAGCACTTTCTTGGGTACGCAGTATTTT
TRBJ2-7	TRBD2	TRBV2	CATSGGSSYEQYF	TGTGCCACTAGCGGAGGGAGCTCCTACGAGCAGTACTTC